The sequence of this T cell receptor beta chain was determined in a study of CD8+ T cells in alopecia areata. Looking at the study overall: Those treated were given oral tofacitinib at 5 to 10 mg twice daily.

Extraction of RNA preceded its reverse transcription into cDNA, which served as the sequencing template. Here immunoSEQ multiplex PCR was the method, and the copy in TCRdb shows in-frame clones only, minus some. This sample has 150,000 to 200,000 clones, with 58% found just once. As to treatment: oral pan-JAK inhibitor, 5-10 mg twice daily. CDR3 length: 10 amino acids. The V end lost 6 bases, the J end lost 8 bases, and 7 bases lay between the germline ends. Germline values: CDR1 SNHLY, CDR2 FYNNEI. This receptor was identified in a human donor with alopecia areata. The chain recombines TRBV2 with TRBJ1-2; D is unresolved. The sequencing here drew on CD4+ T cells sorted from blood, taken at approximately week 61, from a patient treated with tofacitinib. CDR3 DNA: TGTGCCAGCAGCGACTTCGGCTACACCTTC. Amino acids: CASSDFGYTF.